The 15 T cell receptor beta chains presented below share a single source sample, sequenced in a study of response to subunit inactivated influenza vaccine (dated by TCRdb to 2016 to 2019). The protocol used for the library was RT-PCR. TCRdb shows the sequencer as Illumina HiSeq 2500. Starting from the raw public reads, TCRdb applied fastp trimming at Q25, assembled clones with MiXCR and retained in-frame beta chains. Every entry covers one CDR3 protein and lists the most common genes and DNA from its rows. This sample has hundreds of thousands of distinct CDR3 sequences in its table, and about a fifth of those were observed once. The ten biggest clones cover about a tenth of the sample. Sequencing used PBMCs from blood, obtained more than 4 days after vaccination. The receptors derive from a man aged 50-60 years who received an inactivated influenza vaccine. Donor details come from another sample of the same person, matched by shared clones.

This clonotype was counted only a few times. CDR3 protein: CASSQVGLAGRSSYEQYF. DNA for the CDR3: TGTGCCAGCAGCCAAGTGGGCCTAGCGGGACGGAGCTCCTACGAGCAGTACTTC. The rearrangement joins TRBV3-1 to TRBJ2-7; 9 nucleotides line up with TRBD2. The CDR3 loop spans 18 amino acids. Germline CDR1 is LGHDT and CDR2 is YNNKEL (reference sequence). The V segment lost 1 base and the J segment 0 bases; nucleotides outside the gene matches: 10.

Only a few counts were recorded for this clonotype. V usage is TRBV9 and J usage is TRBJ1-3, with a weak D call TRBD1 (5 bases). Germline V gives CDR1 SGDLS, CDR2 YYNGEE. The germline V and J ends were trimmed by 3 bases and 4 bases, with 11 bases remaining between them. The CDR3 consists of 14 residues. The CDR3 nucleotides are TGTGCCAGCAGCGCAACAGGAGTAGGAAACACCATATATTTT. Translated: CASSATGVGNTIYF.

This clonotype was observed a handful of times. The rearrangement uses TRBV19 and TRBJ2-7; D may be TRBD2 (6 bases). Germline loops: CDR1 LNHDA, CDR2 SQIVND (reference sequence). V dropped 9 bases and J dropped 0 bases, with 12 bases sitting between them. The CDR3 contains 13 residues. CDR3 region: CASASANSYEQYF. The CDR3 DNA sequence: TGTGCCAGCGCTAGCGCTAACTCCTACGAGCAGTACTTC.

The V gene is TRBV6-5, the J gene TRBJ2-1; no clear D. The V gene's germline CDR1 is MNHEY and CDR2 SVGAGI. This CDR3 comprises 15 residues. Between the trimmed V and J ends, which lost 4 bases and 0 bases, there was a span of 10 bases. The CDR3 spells CASSSGLLSYNEQFF. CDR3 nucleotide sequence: TGTGCCAGCAGTTCCGGGCTCCTCTCCTACAATGAGCAGTTCTTC.

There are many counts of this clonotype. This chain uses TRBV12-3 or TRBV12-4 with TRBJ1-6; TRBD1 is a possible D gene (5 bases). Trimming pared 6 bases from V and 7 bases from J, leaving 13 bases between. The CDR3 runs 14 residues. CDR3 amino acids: CASSLAGGNSPLHF. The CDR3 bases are TGTGCCAGCAGCTTGGCCGGGGGAAATTCACCCCTCCACTTT.

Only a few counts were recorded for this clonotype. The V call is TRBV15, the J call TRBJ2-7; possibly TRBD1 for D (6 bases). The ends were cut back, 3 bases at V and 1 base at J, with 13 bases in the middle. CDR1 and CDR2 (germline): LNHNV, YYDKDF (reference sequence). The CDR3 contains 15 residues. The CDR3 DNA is TGTGCCACCAGCAGTCCCCTACAGGGTTCCTACGAGCAGTACTTC. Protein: CATSSPLQGSYEQYF. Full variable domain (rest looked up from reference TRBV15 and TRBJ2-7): DAMVIQNPRYQVTQFGKPVTLSCSQTLNHNVMYWYQQKSSQAPKLLFHYYDKDFNNEADTPDNFQSRRPNTSFCFLDIRSPGLGDTAMYLCATSSPLQGSYEQYFGPGTRLTVT.

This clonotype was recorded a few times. In DNA form, the CDR3 reads TGTGCCAGCAGTTTGTTTACGGGATTTTACAATGAGCAGTTCTTC. This codes for CASSLFTGFYNEQFF. The chain has TRBV28 and TRBJ2-1; TRBD2 is a possible D gene (5 bases). Germline CDR1 MDHEN, CDR2 SYDVKM. The V and J ends lost 3 bases and 4 bases respectively, with 13 bases between them. The CDR3 length is 15 residues.

DNA for the CDR3: TGTGCCAGCAGCCCAAGTGGGGCCGGGGCGGGAAAACTGTTTTTT. This gives the protein CASSPSGAGAGKLFF. The V gene is TRBV7-2, the J gene TRBJ1-4, with TRBD1 as a possible D gene (5 bases). In germline, CDR1 is SGHTA, CDR2 FQGNSA. The V end lost 5 bases, the J end lost 10 bases, and 20 bases lay between the germline ends. The CDR3 is 15 residues long.

In DNA form, the CDR3 reads TGTGCCAGCAGCGGCCGGGACAGGGTGGCGCCCGGCACAGATACGCAGTATTTT. The encoded protein is CASSGRDRVAPGTDTQYF. V is TRBV9 and J is TRBJ2-3; 9 bases map to TRBD1. This CDR3 has 18 amino acids. In germline, CDR1 is SGDLS, CDR2 YYNGEE. The junction had 12 bases not matched to a gene; V was cut back by 3 bases and J by 1 base.

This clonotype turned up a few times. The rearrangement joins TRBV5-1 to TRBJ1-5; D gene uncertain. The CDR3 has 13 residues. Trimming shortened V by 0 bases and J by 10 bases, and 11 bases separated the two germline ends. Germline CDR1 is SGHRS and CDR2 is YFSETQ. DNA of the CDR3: TGCGCCAGCAGCTTGGGCGCGGAGTCTCCCCAGCATTTT. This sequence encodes CASSLGAESPQHF.

CDR3 DNA: TGTGCCAGCAGCTTAATTCCGGGGGGACGACGCACCGGGGAGCTGTTTTTT. It yields the protein CASSLIPGGRRTGELFF. The chain uses TRBV11-2 and TRBJ2-2, with TRBD2 matching 7 bases. The CDR3 loop spans 17 amino acids. Germline-derived CDR1 and CDR2 are SGHAT and FQNNGV. After removal of 2 bases from V and 4 bases from J, the junction contained 10 bases not matched to a gene.

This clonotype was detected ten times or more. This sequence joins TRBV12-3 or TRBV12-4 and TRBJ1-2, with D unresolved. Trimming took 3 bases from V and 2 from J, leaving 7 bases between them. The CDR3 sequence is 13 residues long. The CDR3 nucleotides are TGTGCCAGCAGTTTTGGCGTAAACTATGGCTACACCTTC. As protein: CASSFGVNYGYTF.

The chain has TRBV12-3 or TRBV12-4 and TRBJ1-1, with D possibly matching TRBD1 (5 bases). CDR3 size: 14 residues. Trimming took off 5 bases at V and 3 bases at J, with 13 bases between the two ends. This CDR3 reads CASSTRVKDTEAFF. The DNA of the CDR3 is TGTGCCAGCAGTACCAGGGTTAAGGACACTGAAGCTTTCTTT.

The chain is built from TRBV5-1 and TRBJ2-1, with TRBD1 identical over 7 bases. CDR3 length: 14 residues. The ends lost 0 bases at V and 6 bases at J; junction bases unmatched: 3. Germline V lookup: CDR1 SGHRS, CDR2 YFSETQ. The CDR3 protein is CASSLARQGNEQFF. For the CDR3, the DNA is TGCGCCAGCAGCTTGGCGCGACAGGGCAATGAGCAGTTCTTC.

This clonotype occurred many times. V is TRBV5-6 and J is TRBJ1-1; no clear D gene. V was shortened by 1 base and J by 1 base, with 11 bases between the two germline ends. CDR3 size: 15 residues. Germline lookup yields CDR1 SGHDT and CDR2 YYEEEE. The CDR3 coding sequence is TGTGCCAGCAGCTTGACCGGACGGGCGAACACTGAAGCTTTCTTT. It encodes CASSLTGRANTEAFF.